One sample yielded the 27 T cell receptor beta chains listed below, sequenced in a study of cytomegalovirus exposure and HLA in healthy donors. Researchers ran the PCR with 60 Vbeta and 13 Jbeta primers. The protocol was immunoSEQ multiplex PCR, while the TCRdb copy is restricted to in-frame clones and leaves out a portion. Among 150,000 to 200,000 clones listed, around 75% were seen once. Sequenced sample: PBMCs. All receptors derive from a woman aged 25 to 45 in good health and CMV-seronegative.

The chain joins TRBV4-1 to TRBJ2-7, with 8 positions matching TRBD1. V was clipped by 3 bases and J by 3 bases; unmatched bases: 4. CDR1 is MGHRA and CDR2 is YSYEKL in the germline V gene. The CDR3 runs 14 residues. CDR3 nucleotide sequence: TGCGCCAGCAGCCACACCGGACAGGGCTACGAGCAGTACTTC. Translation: CASSHTGQGYEQYF.

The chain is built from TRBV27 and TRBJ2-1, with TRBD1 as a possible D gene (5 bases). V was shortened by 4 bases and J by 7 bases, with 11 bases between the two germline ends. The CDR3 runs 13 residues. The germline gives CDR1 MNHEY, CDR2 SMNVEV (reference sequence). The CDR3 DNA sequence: TGTGCCAGCAGTTCCTTGACAGAGAATGAGCAGTTCTTC. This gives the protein CASSSLTENEQFF.

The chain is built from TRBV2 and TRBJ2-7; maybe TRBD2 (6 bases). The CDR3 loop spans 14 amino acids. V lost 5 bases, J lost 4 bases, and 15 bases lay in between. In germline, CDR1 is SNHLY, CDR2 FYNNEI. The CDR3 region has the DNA TGTGCCAGCAGTCCTCCTAGCGCACCGTACGAGCAGTACTTC. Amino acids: CASSPPSAPYEQYF. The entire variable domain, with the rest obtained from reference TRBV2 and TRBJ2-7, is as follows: EPEVTQTPSHQVTQMGQEVILRCVPISNHLYFYWYRQILGQKVEFLVSFYNNEISEKSEIFDDQFSVERPDGSNFTLKIRSTKLEDSAMYFCASSPPSAPYEQYFGPGTRLTVT.

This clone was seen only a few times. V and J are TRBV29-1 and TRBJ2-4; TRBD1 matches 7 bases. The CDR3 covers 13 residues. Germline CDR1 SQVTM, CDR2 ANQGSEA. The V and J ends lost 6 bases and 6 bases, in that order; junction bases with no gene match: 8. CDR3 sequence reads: CSVVTGVGNIQYF. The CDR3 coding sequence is TGCAGCGTGGTAACAGGGGTCGGAAACATTCAGTACTTC.

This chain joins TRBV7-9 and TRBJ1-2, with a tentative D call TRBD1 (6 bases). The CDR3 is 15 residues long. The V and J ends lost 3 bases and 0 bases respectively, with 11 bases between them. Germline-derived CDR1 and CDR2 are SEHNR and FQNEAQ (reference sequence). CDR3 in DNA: TGTGCCAGCAGCTTCCGGACAGACGCTAACTATGGCTACACCTTC. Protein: CASSFRTDANYGYTF.

This CDR3 reads CASSLEPPSGNTIYF. In DNA, the CDR3 is TGCGCCAGCAGCCTGGAGCCGCCCTCTGGAAACACCATATATTTT. The chain links TRBV4-1 to TRBJ1-3; D not certain. CDR3 length equals 15 residues. The germline gives CDR1 MGHRA, CDR2 YSYEKL. The V end was cut by 4 bases, the J end by 0 bases, with 10 bases between.

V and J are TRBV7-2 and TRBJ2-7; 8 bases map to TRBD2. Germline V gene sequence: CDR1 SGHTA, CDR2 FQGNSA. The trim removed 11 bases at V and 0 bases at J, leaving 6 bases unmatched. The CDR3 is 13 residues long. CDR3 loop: CAVRAGASYEQYF. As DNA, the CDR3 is TGTGCCGTCCGAGCGGGGGCCTCCTACGAGCAGTACTTC.

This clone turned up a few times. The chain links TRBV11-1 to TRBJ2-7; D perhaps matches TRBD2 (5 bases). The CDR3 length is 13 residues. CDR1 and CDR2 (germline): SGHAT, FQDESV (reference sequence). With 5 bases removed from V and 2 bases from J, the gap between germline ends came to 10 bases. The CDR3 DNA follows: TGTGCCAGCAGCCGAAGCGGCCCCTACGAGCAGTACTTC. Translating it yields CASSRSGPYEQYF.

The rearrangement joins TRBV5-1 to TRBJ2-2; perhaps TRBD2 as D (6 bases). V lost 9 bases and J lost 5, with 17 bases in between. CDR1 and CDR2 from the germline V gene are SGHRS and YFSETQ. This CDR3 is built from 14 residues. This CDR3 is CATAWGGDTGELFF. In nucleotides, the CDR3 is TGCGCCACTGCCTGGGGAGGCGATACCGGGGAGCTGTTTTTT. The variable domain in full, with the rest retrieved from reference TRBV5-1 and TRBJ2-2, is KAGVTQTPRYLIKTRGQQVTLSCSPISGHRSVSWYQQTPGQGLQFLFEYFSETQRNKGNFPGRFSGRQFSNSRSEMNVSTLELGDSALYLCATAWGGDTGELFFGEGSRLTVL.

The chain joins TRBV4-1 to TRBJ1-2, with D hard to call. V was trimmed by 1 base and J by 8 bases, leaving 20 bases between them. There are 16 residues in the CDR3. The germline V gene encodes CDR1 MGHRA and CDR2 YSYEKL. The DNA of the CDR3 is TGCGCCAGCAGCCAAGTAGGTGATCTGGGCTCTATGGGCTACACCTTC. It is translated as CASSQVGDLGSMGYTF.

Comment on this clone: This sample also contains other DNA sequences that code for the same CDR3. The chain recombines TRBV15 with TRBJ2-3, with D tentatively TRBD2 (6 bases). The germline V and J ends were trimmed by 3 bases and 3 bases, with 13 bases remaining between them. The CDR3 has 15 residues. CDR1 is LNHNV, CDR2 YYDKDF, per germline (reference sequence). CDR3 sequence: CATSSGGLETDTQYF. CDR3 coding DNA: TGTGCCACCAGCAGTGGGGGACTGGAAACAGATACGCAGTATTTT.

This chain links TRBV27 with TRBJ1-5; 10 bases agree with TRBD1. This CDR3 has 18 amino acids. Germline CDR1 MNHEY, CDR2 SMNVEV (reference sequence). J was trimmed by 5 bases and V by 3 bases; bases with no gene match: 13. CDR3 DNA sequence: TGTGCCAGCAGTTTTCCTTCATCGGACAGGGGGGCAGATCAGCCCCAGCATTTT. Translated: CASSFPSSDRGADQPQHF.

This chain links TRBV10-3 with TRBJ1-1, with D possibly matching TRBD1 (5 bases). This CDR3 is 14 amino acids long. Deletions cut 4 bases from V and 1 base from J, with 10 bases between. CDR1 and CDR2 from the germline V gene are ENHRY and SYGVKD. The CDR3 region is CAISAGDQNTEAFF. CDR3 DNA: TGTGCCATCAGTGCGGGGGACCAGAACACTGAAGCTTTCTTT.

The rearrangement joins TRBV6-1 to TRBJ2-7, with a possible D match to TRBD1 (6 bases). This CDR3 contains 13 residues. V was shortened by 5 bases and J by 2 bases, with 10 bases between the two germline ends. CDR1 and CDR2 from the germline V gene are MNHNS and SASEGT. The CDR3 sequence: CASSRDTPYEQYF. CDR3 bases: TGTGCCAGCAGTCGGGACACCCCCTACGAGCAGTACTTC.

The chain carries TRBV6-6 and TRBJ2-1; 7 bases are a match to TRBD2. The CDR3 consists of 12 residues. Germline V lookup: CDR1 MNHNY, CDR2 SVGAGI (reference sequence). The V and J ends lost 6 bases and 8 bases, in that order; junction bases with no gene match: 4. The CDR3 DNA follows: TGTGCCAGCAGGGGAGGGCCGGATGAGCAGTTCTTC. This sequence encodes CASRGGPDEQFF.

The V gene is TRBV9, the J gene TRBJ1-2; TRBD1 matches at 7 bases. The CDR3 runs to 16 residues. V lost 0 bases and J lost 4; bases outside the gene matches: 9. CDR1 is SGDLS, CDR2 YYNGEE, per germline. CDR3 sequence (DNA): TGTGCCAGCAGCGTAGCTGGGACAGCCTTCCTCTATGGCTACACCTTC. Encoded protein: CASSVAGTAFLYGYTF.

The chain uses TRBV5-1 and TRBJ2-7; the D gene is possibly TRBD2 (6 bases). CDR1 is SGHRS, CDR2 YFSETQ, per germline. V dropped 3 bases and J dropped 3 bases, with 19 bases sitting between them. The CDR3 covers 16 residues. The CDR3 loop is CASSSGRSGTNYEQYF. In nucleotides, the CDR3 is TGCGCCAGCAGCTCGGGGCGTAGCGGAACGAACTACGAGCAGTACTTC.

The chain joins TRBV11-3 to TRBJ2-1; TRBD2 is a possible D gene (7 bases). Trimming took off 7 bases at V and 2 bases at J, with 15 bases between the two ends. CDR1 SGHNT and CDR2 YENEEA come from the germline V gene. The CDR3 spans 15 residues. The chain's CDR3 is CASTLRGGPYNEQFF. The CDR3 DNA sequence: TGTGCCAGCACCCTTAGGGGGGGACCCTACAATGAGCAGTTCTTC.

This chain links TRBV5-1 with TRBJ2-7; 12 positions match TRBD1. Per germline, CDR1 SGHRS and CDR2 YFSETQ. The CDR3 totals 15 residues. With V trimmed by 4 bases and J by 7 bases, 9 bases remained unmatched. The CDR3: CASSKTGQGASEQYF. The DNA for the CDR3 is TGCGCCAGCAGCAAAACGGGACAGGGGGCGAGTGAGCAGTACTTC.

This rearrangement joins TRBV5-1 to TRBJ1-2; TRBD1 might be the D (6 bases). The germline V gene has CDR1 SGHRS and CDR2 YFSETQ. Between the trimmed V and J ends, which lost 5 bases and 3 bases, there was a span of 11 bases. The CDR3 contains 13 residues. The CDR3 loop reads CASSRGADYGYTF. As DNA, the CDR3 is TGCGCCAGCAGTCGGGGGGCTGACTATGGCTACACCTTC. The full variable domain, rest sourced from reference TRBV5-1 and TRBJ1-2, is KAGVTQTPRYLIKTRGQQVTLSCSPISGHRSVSWYQQTPGQGLQFLFEYFSETQRNKGNFPGRFSGRQFSNSRSEMNVSTLELGDSALYLCASSRGADYGYTFGSGTRLTVV.

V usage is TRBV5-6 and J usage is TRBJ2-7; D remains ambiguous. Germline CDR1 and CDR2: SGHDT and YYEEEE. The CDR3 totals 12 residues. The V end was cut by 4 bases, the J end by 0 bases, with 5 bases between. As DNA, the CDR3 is TGTGCCAGCAGCCAGAACTCCTACGAGCAGTACTTC. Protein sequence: CASSQNSYEQYF.

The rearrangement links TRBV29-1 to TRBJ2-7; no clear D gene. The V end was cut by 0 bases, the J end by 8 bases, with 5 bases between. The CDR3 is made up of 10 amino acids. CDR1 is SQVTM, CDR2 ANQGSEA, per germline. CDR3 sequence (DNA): TGCAGCGTTGAAGATACAAAGCAGTACTTC. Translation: CSVEDTKQYF.

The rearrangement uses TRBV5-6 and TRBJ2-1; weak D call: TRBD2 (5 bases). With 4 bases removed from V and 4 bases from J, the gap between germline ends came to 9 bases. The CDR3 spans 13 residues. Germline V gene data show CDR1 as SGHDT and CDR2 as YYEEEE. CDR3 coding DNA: TGTGCCAGCAGCGCGGGTCTTTACAATGAGCAGTTCTTC. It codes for CASSAGLYNEQFF.

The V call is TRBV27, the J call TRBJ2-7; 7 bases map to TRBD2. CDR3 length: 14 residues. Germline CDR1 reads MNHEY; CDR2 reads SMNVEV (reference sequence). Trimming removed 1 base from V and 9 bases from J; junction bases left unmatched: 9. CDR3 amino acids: CASSLYAGDLLQYF. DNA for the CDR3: TGTGCCAGCAGTTTATATGCGGGGGACCTCTTGCAGTACTTC.

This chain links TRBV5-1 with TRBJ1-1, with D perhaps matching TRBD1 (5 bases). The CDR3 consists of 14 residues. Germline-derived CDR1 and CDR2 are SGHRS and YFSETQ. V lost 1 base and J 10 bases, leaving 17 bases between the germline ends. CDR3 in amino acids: CASSLSTTGGAAFF. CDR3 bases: TGCGCCAGCAGCTTGTCCACCACCGGGGGAGCAGCTTTCTTT.

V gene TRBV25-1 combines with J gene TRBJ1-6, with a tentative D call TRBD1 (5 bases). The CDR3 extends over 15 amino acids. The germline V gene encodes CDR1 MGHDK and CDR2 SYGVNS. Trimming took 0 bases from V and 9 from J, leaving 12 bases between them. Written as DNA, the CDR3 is TGTGCCAGCAGTGAATATCGGGGGAGTTCTTCACCCCTCCACTTT. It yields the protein CASSEYRGSSSPLHF.

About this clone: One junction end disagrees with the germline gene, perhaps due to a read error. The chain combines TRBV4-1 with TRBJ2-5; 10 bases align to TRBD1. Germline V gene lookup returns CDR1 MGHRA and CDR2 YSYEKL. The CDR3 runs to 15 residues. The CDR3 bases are TGCGCCAGCAGTCAAGAAGGGACAGGGGTTGAGACCCAGTACTTC. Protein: CASSQEGTGVETQYF.